A single T cell receptor (beta chain) is shown here with its context. The sequence runs out 3 residues before the end of the CDR3; the remainder is reconstructed from the germline J gene. The protocol was immunoSEQ multiplex PCR, while the TCRdb copy is restricted to in-frame clones and leaves out a portion. The sample totals over 35,000 clones; its top ten clones hold 35% to 45%. This sample is part of a study of T cells in women clearing cervical HPV infection. Trimming cost V 2 bases and J 4 bases, with 9 bases left between them. The CDR3 consists of 14 residues. Germline-derived CDR1 and CDR2 are LNHDA and SQIVND (reference sequence).

This chain links TRBV19 with TRBJ1-3; TRBD1 is a possible D gene (6 bases). The sequence derives from a woman aged 18 to 75 with a cervical HPV16 infection that either progressed to CIN3+ or cleared (not recorded which). The sequenced sample consisted of blood buffy coat. CDR3 region: CASSIQGYGNTIYF. The CDR3 DNA, read in part, is TGTGCCAGTAGTATACAGGGGTACGGAAACACC.